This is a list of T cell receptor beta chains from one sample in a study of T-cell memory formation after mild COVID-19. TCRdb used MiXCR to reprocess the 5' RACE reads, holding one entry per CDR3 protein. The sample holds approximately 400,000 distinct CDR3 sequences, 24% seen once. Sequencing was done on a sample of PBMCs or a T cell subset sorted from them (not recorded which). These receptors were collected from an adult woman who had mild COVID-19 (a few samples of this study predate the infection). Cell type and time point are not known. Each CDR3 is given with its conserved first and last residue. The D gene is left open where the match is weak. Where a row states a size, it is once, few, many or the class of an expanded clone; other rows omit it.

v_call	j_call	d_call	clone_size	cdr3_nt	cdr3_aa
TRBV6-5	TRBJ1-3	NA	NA	TGTGCCAGCAGTCCCCGTGGGGCTTTTAGGAGCTCTGGAAACACCATATATTTT	CASSPRGAFRSSGNTIYF
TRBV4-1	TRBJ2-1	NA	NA	TGCGCCAGCAGCAATATCGGGGCCCCCGGAAAGCAGTTCTTC	CASSNIGAPGKQFF
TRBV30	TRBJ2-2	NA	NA	TGTGCCTGGAGGTCGGCCGGGGAGCTGTTTTTT	CAWRSAGELFF
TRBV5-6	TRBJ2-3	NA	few	TGTGCCAGCAGCCGTCAGTCCACTGAAAGGGATACGCAGTATTTT	CASSRQSTERDTQYF
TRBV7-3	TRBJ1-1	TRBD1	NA	TGTGCCAGCAGCTTATTAGGTACAGGGACAGCCACTGAAGCTTTCTTT	CASSLLGTGTATEAFF
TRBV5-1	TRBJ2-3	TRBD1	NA	TGCGCCAGCAGCCCCGGGACAGGAGAGGATACGCAGTATTTT	CASSPGTGEDTQYF
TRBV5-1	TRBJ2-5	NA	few	TGCGCCAGCAGCACCGGGGCCGGTCGAGAGACCCAGTACTTC	CASSTGAGRETQYF
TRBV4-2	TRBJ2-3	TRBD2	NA	TGTGCCAGCAGCCTAGGGACTAGCGGTCTAACAGATACGCAGTATTTT	CASSLGTSGLTDTQYF
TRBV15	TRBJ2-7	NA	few	TGTGCCACCAGCAGAGATCGGGTGACAGAGCCCGACGAGCAGTACTTC	CATSRDRVTEPDEQYF
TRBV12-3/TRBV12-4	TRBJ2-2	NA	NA	TGTGCCAGCAGTTCCATATTGGGCGGGGAGCTGTTTTTT	CASSSILGGELFF
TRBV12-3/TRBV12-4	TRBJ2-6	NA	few	TGTGCCAGCCGGATGTCCGGGGCCAACGTCCTGACTTTC	CASRMSGANVLTF
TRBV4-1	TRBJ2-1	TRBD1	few	TGCGCCAGCAGCCGGTCAATCCAGGGGGCTAATGAGCAGTTCTTC	CASSRSIQGANEQFF
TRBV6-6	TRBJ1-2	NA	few	TGTGCCAGCAGTTTCGGACAGATTTTCTATGGCTACACCTTC	CASSFGQIFYGYTF
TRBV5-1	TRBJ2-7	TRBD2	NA	TGCGCCAGCAGCTTCCGAGCGGGAGGGCCCGACGAGCAGTACTTC	CASSFRAGGPDEQYF
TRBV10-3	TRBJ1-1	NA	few	TGTGCCATCGCCTACAGGGAGGACACTGAAGCTTTCTTT	CAIAYREDTEAFF
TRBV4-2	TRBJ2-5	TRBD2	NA	TGTGCCAGCAGCCAAGACGAAACGGGAGGGCCAAAAGAGACCCAGTACTTC	CASSQDETGGPKETQYF
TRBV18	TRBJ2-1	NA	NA	TGTGCCAGCTCACCCCAACTTGCACTCCGCTCCTACAATGAGCAGTTCTTC	CASSPQLALRSYNEQFF
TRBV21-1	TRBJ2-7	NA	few	TGTGCCATCCCGGGACTAGCGGGAGGCCACACCTACGAGCAGTACTTC	CAIPGLAGGHTYEQYF
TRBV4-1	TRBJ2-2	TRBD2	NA	TGCGCCAGCAGCCAAGATCCAGGGCTAGCGGGGACCACCGGGGAGCTGTTTTTT	CASSQDPGLAGTTGELFF
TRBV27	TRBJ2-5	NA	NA	TGTGCCAGCAGTTCTCCGGGTCACCTGCTCGGGACCCAGTACTTC	CASSSPGHLLGTQYF
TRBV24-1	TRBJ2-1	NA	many	TGTGCCACCAGTGATTTGCCCGTGGACGGGGTCTACAATGAGCAGTTCTTC	CATSDLPVDGVYNEQFF
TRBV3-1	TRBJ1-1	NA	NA	TGTGCCAGCAGCCACAAGGGGATGGGGACTGAAGCTTTCTTT	CASSHKGMGTEAFF
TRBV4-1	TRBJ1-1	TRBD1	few	TGCGCCAGCAGACGGACAGGGTTCACTGAAGCTTTCTTT	CASRRTGFTEAFF
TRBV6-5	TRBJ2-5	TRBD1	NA	TGTGCCAGCAGTTATGAAGGGGGCCGGGGAGAGACCCAGTACTTC	CASSYEGGRGETQYF
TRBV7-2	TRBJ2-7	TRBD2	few	TGTGCCAGCAGCTCTACCATAGCGGGACGGGGCGAGCAGTACTTC	CASSSTIAGRGEQYF
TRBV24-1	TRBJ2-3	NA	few	TGTGCCACCAGTGACTCGACTAGAGATACGCAGTATTTT	CATSDSTRDTQYF
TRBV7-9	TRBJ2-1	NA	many	TGTGCCAGCAGCTTTGGGAGGACAGGTTCGAGGGATGAGCAGTTCTTC	CASSFGRTGSRDEQFF
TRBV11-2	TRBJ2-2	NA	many	TGTGCCAGCAGCTTGGGCAGGGGGAACACCGGGGAGCTGTTTTTT	CASSLGRGNTGELFF
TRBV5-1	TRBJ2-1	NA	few	TGCGCCAGCAGCTTGGTAGGGGAAACCTACAATGAGCAGTTCTTC	CASSLVGETYNEQFF
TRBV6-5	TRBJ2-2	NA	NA	TGTGCCAGCAGTTCTAGGGGTACCGGGGAGCTGTTTTTT	CASSSRGTGELFF
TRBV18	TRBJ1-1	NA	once	TGTGCCAGCTCACAGGGTAGGGAGACTGAAGCTTTCTTT	CASSQGRETEAFF
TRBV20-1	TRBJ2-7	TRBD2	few	TGCAGTGTGTCCCTAGCGGGATTCTACGAGCAGTACTTC	CSVSLAGFYEQYF
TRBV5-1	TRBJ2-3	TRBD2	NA	TGCGCCAGCAGCTTGGCCGAACGGGAGGGCCTCGTAAAGGCGTATTTT	CASSLAEREGLVKAYF
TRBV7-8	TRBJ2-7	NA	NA	TGTGACAGCAGCCACACCCCGGACGGAACCTACGAGCAGTACTTC	CDSSHTPDGTYEQYF
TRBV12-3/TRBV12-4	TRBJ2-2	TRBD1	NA	TGTGCCAGCAGTTTCTGGACAGGGGGTACCGGGGAGCTGTTTTTT	CASSFWTGGTGELFF
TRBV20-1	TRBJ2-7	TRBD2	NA	TGCAGTGCGTCACTAGCGGGAACCTACGAGCAGTACTTC	CSASLAGTYEQYF
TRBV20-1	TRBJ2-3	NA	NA	TGCAGTGCTAGTCGTGAGAGGTGGGCAGATACGCAGTATTTT	CSASRERWADTQYF
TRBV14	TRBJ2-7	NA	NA	TGTGCCAGCACGTCCGCAGGGAGTGCCTACGAGCAGTACTTC	CASTSAGSAYEQYF
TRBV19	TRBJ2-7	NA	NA	TGTGCCAGTAGTATTGGGGGGTCTGACACCTACGAGCAGTACTTC	CASSIGGSDTYEQYF
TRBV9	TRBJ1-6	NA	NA	TGTGCCAGCAGCCCCACAGGGTATACCTCCTATAATTCACCCCTCCACTTT	CASSPTGYTSYNSPLHF